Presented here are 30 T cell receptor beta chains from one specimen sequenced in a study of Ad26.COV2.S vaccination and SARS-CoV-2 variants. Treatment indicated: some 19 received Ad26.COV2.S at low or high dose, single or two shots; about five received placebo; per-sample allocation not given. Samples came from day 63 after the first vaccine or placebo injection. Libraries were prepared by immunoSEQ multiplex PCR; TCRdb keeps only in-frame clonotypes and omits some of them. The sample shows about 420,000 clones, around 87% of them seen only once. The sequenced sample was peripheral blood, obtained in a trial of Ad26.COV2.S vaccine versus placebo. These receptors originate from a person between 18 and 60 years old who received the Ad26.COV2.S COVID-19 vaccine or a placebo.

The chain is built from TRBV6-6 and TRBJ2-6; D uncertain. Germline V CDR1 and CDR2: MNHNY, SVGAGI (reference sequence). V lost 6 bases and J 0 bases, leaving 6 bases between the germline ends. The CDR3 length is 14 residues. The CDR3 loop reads CASSRLSGANVLTF. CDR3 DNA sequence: TGTGCCAGCAGCCGACTCTCTGGGGCCAACGTCCTGACTTTC.

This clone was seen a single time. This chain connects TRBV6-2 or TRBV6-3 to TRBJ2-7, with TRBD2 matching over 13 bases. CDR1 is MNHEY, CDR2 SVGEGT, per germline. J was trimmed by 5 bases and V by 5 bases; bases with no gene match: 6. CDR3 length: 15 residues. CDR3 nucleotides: TGTGCCAGCAGTAGACTAGCGGGGGGTTTCCACGAGCAGTACTTC. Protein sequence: CASSRLAGGFHEQYF.

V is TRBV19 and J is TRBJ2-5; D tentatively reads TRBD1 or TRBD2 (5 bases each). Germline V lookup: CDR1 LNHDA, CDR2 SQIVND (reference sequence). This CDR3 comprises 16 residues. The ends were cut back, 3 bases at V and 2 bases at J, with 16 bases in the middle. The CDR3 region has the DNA TGTGCCAGTAGTATCATATCCGGGACGCCTCAAGAGACCCAGTACTTC. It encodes CASSIISGTPQETQYF.

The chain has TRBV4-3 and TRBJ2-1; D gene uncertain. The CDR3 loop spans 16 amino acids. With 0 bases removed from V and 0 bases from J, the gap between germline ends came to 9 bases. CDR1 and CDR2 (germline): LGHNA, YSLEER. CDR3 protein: CASSQDYPSSYNEQFF. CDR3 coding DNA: TGCGCCAGCAGCCAAGATTACCCGAGCTCCTACAATGAGCAGTTCTTC.

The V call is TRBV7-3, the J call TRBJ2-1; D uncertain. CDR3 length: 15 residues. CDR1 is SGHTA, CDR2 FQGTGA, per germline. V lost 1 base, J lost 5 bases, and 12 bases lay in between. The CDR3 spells CASSLIGQADNEQFF. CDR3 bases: TGTGCCAGCAGCTTAATAGGGCAGGCCGACAATGAGCAGTTCTTC.

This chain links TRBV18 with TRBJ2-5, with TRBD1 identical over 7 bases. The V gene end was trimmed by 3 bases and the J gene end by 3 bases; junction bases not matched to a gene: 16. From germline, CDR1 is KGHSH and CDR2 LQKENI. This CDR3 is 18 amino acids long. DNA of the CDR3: TGTGCCAGCTCACCGCTGCCCAAACAGGGGAACTCAAAAGAGACCCAGTACTTC. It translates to CASSPLPKQGNSKETQYF.

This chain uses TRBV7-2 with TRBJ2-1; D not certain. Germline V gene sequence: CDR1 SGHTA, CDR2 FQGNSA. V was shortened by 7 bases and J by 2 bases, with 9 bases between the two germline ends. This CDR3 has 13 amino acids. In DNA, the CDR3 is TGTGCCAGCAACCCATACCCCTACAATGAGCAGTTCTTC. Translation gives CASNPYPYNEQFF.

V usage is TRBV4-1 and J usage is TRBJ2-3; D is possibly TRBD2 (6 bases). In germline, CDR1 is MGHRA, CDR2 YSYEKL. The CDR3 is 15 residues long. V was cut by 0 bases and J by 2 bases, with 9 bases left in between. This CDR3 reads CASSQEGGSTDTQYF. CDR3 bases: TGCGCCAGCAGCCAAGAGGGGGGATCCACAGATACGCAGTATTTT.

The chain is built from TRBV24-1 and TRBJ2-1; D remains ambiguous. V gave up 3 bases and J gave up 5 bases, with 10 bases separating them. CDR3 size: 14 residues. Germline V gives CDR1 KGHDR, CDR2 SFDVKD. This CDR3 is CATSDPDGDNEQFF. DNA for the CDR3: TGTGCCACCAGTGATCCCGACGGCGACAATGAGCAGTTCTTC.

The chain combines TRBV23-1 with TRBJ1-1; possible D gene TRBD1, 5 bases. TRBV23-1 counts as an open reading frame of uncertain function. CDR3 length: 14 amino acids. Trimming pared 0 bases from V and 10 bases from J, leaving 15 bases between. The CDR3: CASSQSGQLRGAFF. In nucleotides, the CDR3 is TGCGCCAGCAGTCAATCGGGTCAGTTGAGGGGAGCTTTCTTT.

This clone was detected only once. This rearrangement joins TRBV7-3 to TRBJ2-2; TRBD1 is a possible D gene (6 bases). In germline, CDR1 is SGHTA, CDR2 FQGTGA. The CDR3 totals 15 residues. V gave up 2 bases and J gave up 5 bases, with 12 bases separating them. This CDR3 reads CASSLDRLGTGELFF. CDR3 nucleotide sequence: TGTGCCAGCAGCTTAGACAGGCTGGGGACCGGGGAGCTGTTTTTT.

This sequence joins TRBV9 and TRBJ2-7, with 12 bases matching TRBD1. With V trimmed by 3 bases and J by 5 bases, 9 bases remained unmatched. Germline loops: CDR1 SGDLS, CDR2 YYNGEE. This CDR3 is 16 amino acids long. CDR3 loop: CASSASGTGGRHEQYF. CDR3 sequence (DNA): TGTGCCAGCAGCGCTAGTGGGACAGGGGGCCGCCACGAGCAGTACTTC.

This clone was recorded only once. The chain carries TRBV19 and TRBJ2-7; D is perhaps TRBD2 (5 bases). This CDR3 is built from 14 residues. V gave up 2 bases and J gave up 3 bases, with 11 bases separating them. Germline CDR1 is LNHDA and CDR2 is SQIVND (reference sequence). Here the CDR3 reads CASSIPGFGYEQYF. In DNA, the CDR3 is TGTGCCAGTAGTATACCGGGGTTCGGCTACGAGCAGTACTTC.

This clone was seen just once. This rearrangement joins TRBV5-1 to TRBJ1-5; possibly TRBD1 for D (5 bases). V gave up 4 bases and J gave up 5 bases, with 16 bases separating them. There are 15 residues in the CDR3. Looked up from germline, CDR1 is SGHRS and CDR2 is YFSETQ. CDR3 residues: CASSPEFGGDQPQHF. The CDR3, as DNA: TGCGCCAGCAGCCCTGAATTTGGGGGGGATCAGCCCCAGCATTTT. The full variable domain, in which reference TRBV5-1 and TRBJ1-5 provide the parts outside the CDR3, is KAGVTQTPRYLIKTRGQQVTLSCSPISGHRSVSWYQQTPGQGLQFLFEYFSETQRNKGNFPGRFSGRQFSNSRSEMNVSTLELGDSALYLCASSPEFGGDQPQHFGDGTRLSIL.

Written as DNA, the CDR3 is TGTGCCAGCAGCTTAATCTGGACTAGCGGGGAAACTGGCGACGAGCAGTACTTC. Translating gives CASSLIWTSGETGDEQYF. The V and J genes are TRBV7-2 and TRBJ2-7, with TRBD2 matching over 12 bases. The J segment lost 5 bases and the V segment lost 2 bases, leaving 13 bases of the junction unmatched. The CDR3 has 18 residues. Germline V CDR1 and CDR2: SGHTA, FQGNSA.

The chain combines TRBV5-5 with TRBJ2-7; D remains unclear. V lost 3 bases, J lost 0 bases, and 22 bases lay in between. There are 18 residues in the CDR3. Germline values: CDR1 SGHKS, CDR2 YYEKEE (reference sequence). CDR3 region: CASSSPSKVETSSYEQYF. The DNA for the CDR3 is TGTGCCAGCAGCTCCCCGTCCAAGGTAGAGACAAGCTCCTACGAGCAGTACTTC.

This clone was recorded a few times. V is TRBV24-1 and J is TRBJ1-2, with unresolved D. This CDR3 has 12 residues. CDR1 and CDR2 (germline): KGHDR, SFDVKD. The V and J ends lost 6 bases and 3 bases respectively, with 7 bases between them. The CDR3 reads CATSIGDYGYTF. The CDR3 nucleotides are TGTGCCACCAGTATCGGGGACTATGGCTACACCTTC.

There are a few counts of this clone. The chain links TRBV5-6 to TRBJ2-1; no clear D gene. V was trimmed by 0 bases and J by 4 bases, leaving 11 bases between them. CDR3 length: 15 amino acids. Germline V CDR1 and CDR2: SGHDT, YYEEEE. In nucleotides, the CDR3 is TGTGCCAGCAGCTTGGCAGCAAAAATATACAATGAGCAGTTCTTC. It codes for CASSLAAKIYNEQFF.

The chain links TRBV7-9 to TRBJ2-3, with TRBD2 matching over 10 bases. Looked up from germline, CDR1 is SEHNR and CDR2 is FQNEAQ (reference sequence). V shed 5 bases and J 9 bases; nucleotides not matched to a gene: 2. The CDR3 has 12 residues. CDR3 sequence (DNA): TGTGCCAGCAGCGCGACTAGCGGGACGCAGTATTTT. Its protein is CASSATSGTQYF.

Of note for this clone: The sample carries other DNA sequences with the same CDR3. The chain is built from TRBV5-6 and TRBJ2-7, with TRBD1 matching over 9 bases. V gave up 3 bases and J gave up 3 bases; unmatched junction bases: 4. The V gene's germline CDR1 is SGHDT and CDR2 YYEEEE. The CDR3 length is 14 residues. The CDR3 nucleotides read TGTGCCAGCAGCTCGGGACAGGGTCTCTACGAGCAGTACTTC. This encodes CASSSGQGLYEQYF. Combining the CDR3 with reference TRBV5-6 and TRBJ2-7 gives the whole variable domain DAGVTQSPTHLIKTRGQQVTLRCSPKSGHDTVSWYQQALGQGPQFIFQYYEEEERQRGNFPDRFSGHQFPNYSSELNVNALLLGDSALYLCASSSGQGLYEQYFGPGTRLTVT.

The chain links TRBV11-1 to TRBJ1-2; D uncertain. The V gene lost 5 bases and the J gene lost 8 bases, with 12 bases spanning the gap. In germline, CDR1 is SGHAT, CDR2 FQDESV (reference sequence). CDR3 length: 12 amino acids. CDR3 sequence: CASSPIHRGYTF. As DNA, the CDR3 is TGTGCCAGCAGCCCGATCCACCGGGGCTACACCTTC.

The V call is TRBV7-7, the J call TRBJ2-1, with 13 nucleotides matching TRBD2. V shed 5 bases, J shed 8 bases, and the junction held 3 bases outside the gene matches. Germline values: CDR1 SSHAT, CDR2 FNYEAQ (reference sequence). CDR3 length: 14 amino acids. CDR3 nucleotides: TGTGCCAGCAGCAGCGGGACTAGCGGGGATGAGCAGTTCTTC. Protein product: CASSSGTSGDEQFF.

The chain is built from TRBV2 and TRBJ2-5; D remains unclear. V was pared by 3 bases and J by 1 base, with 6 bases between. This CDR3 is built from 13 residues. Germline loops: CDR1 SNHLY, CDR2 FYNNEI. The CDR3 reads CASSDGSQETQYF. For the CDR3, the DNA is TGTGCCAGCAGTGATGGCAGCCAAGAGACCCAGTACTTC.

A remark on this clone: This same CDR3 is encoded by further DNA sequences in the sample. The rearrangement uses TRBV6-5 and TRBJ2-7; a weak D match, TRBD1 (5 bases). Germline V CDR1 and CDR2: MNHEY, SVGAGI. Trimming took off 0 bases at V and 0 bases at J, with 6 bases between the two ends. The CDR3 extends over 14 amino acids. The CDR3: CASSYSQGSYEQYF. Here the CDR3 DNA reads TGTGCCAGCAGTTACTCGCAGGGCTCCTACGAGCAGTACTTC.

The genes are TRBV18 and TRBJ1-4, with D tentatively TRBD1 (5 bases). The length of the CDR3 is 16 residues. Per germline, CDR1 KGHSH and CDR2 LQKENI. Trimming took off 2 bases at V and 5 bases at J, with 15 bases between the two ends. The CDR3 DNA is TGTGCCAGCTCACCAGGAGGTTCCGAGGGGAATGAAAAACTGTTTTTT. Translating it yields CASSPGGSEGNEKLFF.

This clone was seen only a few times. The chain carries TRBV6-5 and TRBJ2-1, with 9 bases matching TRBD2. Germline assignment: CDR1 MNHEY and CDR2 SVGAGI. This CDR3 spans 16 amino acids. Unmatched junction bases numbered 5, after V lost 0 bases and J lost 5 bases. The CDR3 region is CASSYSTSGSHNEQFF. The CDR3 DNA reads TGTGCCAGCAGTTACTCCACTAGCGGGTCCCACAATGAGCAGTTCTTC.

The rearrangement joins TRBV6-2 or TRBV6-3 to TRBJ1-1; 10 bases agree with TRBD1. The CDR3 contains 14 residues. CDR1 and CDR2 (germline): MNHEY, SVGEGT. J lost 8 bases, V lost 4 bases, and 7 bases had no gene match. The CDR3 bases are TGTGCCAGCAGTTTCGACAGGGGGCCCACCGAAGCTTTCTTT. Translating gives CASSFDRGPTEAFF.

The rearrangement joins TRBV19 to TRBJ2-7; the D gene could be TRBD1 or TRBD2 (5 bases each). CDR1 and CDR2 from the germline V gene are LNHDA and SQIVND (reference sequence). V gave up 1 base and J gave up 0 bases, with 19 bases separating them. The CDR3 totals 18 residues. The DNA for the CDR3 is TGTGCCAGTAGTATAGTAGTGGGACGGACCAAAGGCTCCTACGAGCAGTACTTC. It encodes CASSIVVGRTKGSYEQYF.

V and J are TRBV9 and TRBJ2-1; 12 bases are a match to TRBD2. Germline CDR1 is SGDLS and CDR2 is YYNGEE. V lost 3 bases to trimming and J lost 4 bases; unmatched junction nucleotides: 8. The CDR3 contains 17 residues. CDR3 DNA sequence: TGTGCCAGCAGCGCTAAGACTAGCGGGGGACTTTACAATGAGCAGTTCTTC. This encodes CASSAKTSGGLYNEQFF.

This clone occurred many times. Here the CDR3 reads CASSPGGAPTEKLFF. DNA of the CDR3: TGCGCCAGCAGTCCAGGGGGCGCACCAACCGAAAAACTGTTTTTT. The chain couples TRBV23-1 to TRBJ1-4; 8 bases are a match to TRBD1. TRBV23-1 is filed as an ORF, its function uncertain. Losses at the gene ends were 4 bases for V and 8 bases for J; bases not matched to a gene: 9. The CDR3 is 15 amino acids.